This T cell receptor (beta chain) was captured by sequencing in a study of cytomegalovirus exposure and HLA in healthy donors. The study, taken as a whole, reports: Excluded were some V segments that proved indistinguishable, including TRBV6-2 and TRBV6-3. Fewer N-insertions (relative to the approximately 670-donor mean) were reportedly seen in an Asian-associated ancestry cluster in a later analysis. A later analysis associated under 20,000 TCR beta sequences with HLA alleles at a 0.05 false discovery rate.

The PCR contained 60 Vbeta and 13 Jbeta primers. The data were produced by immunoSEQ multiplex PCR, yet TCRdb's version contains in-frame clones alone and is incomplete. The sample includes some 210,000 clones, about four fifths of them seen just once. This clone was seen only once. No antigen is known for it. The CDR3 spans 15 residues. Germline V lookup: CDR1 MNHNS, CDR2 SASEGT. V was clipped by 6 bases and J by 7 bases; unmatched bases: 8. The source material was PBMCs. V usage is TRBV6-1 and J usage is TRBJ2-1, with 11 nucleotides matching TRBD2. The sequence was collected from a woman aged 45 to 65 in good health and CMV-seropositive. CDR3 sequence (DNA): TGTGCCAGCAGGTTAGCGGGGGGGCCGATTAATGAGCAGTTCTTC. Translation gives CASRLAGGPINEQFF.